The next 15 T cell receptor beta chains were all read from a single sample in a study of spatial heterogeneity in lung cancer. Study outcomes and limitations: One measure, the expanded intratumoral alpha and beta TCR count, tracked tumor mutation counts.

Time point described: sample taken at primary tumor resection. Each CDR3 protein is one row after TCRdb ran MiXCR on the 5' RACE reads. The table shows some 16,000 distinct CDR3 sequences, with approximately 6.3% occurring only once. Their target antigens are unknown. The sequences come from lung tumor tissue, collected at surgery. The receptors shown here come from a female donor with early-stage non-small cell lung cancer.

This clonotype was observed at least ten times. The V and J genes are TRBV7-9 and TRBJ2-6; perhaps D is TRBD1 or TRBD2 (6 bases each). CDR1 is SEHNR and CDR2 is FQNEAQ in the germline V gene (reference sequence). The V end lost 5 bases, the J end lost 2 bases, and 10 bases lay between the germline ends. This CDR3 has 15 amino acids. The chain's CDR3 is CASSQRGAGANVLTF. The CDR3, as DNA: TGTGCCAGCAGCCAGAGGGGGGCTGGGGCCAACGTCCTGACTTTC. Based on the CDR3 plus reference TRBV7-9 and TRBJ2-6, the full variable domain is DTGVSQNPRHKITKRGQNVTFRCDPISEHNRLYWYRQTLGQGPEFLTYFQNEAQLEKSRLLSDRFSAERPKGSFSTLEIQRTEQGDSAMYLCASSQRGAGANVLTFGAGSRLTVL.

Many counts were recorded for this clonotype. J is TRBJ2-7 and V is TRBV3-1, with no clear D. Between the trimmed V and J ends, which lost 2 bases and 1 base, there was a span of 9 bases. The CDR3 length is 14 residues. In germline, CDR1 is LGHDT, CDR2 YNNKEL (reference sequence). The CDR3 region is CASSQTSSSYEQYF. The CDR3 bases are TGTGCCAGCAGCCAAACTTCCTCATCCTACGAGCAGTACTTC.

Judged by abundance, this clonotype is medium-sized. The rearrangement uses TRBV30 and TRBJ2-3; TRBD2 matches 8 bases. This CDR3 is 14 amino acids long. The V and J ends lost 5 bases and 2 bases, in that order; junction bases with no gene match: 6. Germline V CDR1 and CDR2: GTSNPN, SVGIG (reference sequence). The CDR3 DNA is TGTGCCTGGGGGGCGGGGGGAAACACAGATACGCAGTATTTT. It specifies CAWGAGGNTDTQYF.

This clonotype was seen many times. The chain couples TRBV7-9 to TRBJ2-5; D gene uncertain. Germline V gene lookup returns CDR1 SEHNR and CDR2 FQNEAQ (reference sequence). The CDR3 runs 16 residues. Deletions cut 3 bases from V and 2 bases from J, with 16 bases between. The CDR3 DNA is TGTGCCAGCAGCTTGGCTCCATTGACTGGGCAAGAGACCCAGTACTTC. It codes for CASSLAPLTGQETQYF.

In its sample, this clonotype was seen many times. This chain connects TRBV7-2 to TRBJ1-5, with a tentative D call TRBD1 (6 bases). The V end was cut by 5 bases, the J end by 1 base, with 12 bases between. This CDR3 has 15 residues. Germline V gives CDR1 SGHTA, CDR2 FQGNSA. The CDR3 sequence: CASSPKGGSNQPQHF. The CDR3 DNA follows: TGTGCCAGCAGCCCAAAGGGGGGGAGCAATCAGCCCCAGCATTTT.

This clonotype was detected ten times or more. V is TRBV28 and J is TRBJ2-1; 11 bases fit TRBD2. Germline V gene data show CDR1 as MDHEN and CDR2 as SYDVKM. The CDR3 covers 18 residues. With 3 bases clipped from V and 8 bases from J, the junction kept 15 bases outside the gene matches. CDR3 in DNA: TGTGCCAGCAGTTTGCGGTTGTCTAGCGGGGGGCGAACCCATGAGCAGTTCTTC. Amino acid sequence: CASSLRLSSGGRTHEQFF.

This clonotype showed up just a few times. The chain couples TRBV7-6 to TRBJ2-3; D might be TRBD2 (5 bases). The CDR3 loop spans 16 amino acids. CDR1 and CDR2 (germline): SGHVS, FNYEAQ. Between the trimmed V and J ends, which lost 5 bases and 0 bases, there was a span of 15 bases. CDR3 in amino acids: CASSPNTGYSTDTQYF. In DNA, the CDR3 is TGTGCCAGCAGCCCCAACACGGGATATAGCACAGATACGCAGTATTTT.

At least ten counts were recorded for this clonotype. V gene TRBV5-1 combines with J gene TRBJ2-5; D is perhaps TRBD1 or TRBD2 (5 bases each). Per the germline V gene, CDR1 is SGHRS and CDR2 is YFSETQ. V lost 1 base and J 0 bases, leaving 10 bases between the germline ends. There are 15 residues in the CDR3. CDR3 bases: TGCGCCAGCAGCTTGACCGGGACCTACCAAGAGACCCAGTACTTC. It translates to CASSLTGTYQETQYF.

This clonotype was detected ten times or more. This chain connects TRBV5-1 to TRBJ2-7; either TRBD1 or TRBD2 may fit D (5 bases each). The germline gives CDR1 SGHRS, CDR2 YFSETQ. The CDR3 is 13 amino acids. The ends were cut back, 2 bases at V and 5 bases at J, with 11 bases in the middle. The DNA for the CDR3 is TGCGCCAGCAGCTTCACCGGGACCCACGAGCAGTACTTC. Its protein product is CASSFTGTHEQYF.

In its sample, this clonotype was seen a few times. The chain uses TRBV4-2 and TRBJ1-3, with D tentatively TRBD1 (6 bases). Germline CDR1 reads LGHNA; CDR2 reads YNFKEQ. This CDR3 contains 16 residues. The V end lost 4 bases, the J end lost 0 bases, and 13 bases lay between the germline ends. In DNA form, the CDR3 reads TGTGCCAGCAGCCCCGAGGACAGAATCTCTGGAAACACCATATATTTT. It codes for CASSPEDRISGNTIYF.

This clonotype was detected a few times. J is TRBJ2-3 and V is TRBV6-2 or TRBV6-3, with 11 bases fitting TRBD2. CDR1 and CDR2 (germline): MNHEY, SVGEGT. With 6 bases clipped from V and 4 bases from J, the junction kept 6 bases outside the gene matches. The CDR3 runs to 15 residues. CDR3 DNA: TGTGCCAGCAGGAATAGCGGGGGGGCGGCAGATACGCAGTATTTT. It encodes CASRNSGGAADTQYF.

This clonotype was detected many times. J is TRBJ2-7 and V is TRBV4-2, with D possibly TRBD1 on 7 matching bases. The CDR3 runs 14 residues. Looked up from germline, CDR1 is LGHNA and CDR2 is YNFKEQ. Between the trimmed V and J ends, which lost 3 bases and 4 bases, there was a span of 13 bases. The chain's CDR3 is CASSQSQGGYEQYF. DNA for the CDR3: TGTGCCAGCAGCCAGTCCCAGGGGGGATACGAGCAGTACTTC.

This clonotype was counted ten times or more. V is TRBV6-5 and J is TRBJ1-2; TRBD1 matches at 7 bases. V shed 6 bases, J shed 7 bases, and the junction held 5 bases outside the gene matches. This CDR3 is 12 amino acids long. Germline lookup yields CDR1 MNHEY and CDR2 SVGAGI. CDR3 sequence: CASSPGGFGYTF. The CDR3 coding sequence is TGTGCCAGCAGCCCAGGGGGGTTTGGCTACACCTTC.

This clonotype has a count of ten or more. The V gene is TRBV10-3, the J gene TRBJ2-3; no firm D call. Germline V gene lookup returns CDR1 ENHRY and CDR2 SYGVKD. The CDR3 has 14 residues. V lost 4 bases, J lost 5 bases, and 13 bases lay in between. This CDR3 reads CAISASQSGDTQYF. CDR3 in DNA: TGTGCCATCAGTGCGTCGCAGTCAGGAGATACGCAGTATTTT.

This clonotype was picked up many times. The V gene is TRBV5-4, the J gene TRBJ1-1; 7 bases match TRBD1. This CDR3 has 15 residues. After removal of 4 bases from V and 4 bases from J, the junction contained 10 bases not matched to a gene. CDR1 is SGHNT, CDR2 YYREEE, per germline (reference sequence). Here the CDR3 DNA reads TGTGCCAGCAGCCCACCCCGACAGGGTGGCACTGAAGCTTTCTTT. This codes for CASSPPRQGGTEAFF.